The 13 T cell receptor beta chains in this list originate from one sample, sequenced in a study of blood T cell repertoires in COVID-19. Sequenced by immunoSEQ multiplex PCR; TCRdb stores in-frame clones only, minus some. There are some 240,000 clones in the sample; about 79% occur only once, and about 9.7% lies in the top ten. The source material was peripheral blood. The receptors were sampled from a man over 45 with active or convalescent COVID-19.

The rearrangement joins TRBV4-2 to TRBJ1-2, with a tentative D call TRBD1 (5 bases). Trimming took 1 base from V and 2 from J, leaving 5 bases between them. The CDR3 has 13 residues. In germline, CDR1 is LGHNA, CDR2 YNFKEQ. CDR3 protein: CASSQAGNYGYTF. The DNA for the CDR3 is TGTGCCAGCAGCCAAGCAGGGAACTATGGCTACACCTTC.

The V call is TRBV29-1, the J call TRBJ1-4; TRBD1 is a possible D gene (6 bases). There are 13 residues in the CDR3. Germline V lookup: CDR1 SQVTM, CDR2 ANQGSEA. Trimming pared 7 bases from V and 8 bases from J, leaving 17 bases between. The CDR3 coding sequence is TGCAGCGCCCAGAGGGGACATCAGGAAAAACTGTTTTTT. Translating gives CSAQRGHQEKLFF.

There are a few counts of this clone. This chain uses TRBV30 with TRBJ1-2; 7 positions agree with TRBD1. The V segment lost 4 bases and the J segment 3 bases; nucleotides outside the gene matches: 5. This CDR3 is 13 amino acids long. CDR1 and CDR2 (germline): GTSNPN, SVGIG (reference sequence). Here the CDR3 DNA reads TGTGCCTGGAATACAGGGGAGGACTATGGCTACACCTTC. This translates into CAWNTGEDYGYTF.

The V call is TRBV6-5, the J call TRBJ2-7, with a weak D call TRBD2 (6 bases). Germline lookup yields CDR1 MNHEY and CDR2 SVGAGI. V lost 5 bases and J 1 base, leaving 15 bases between the germline ends. The CDR3 is made up of 15 amino acids. CDR3 protein: CASSTRRDLSYEQYF. CDR3 sequence (DNA): TGTGCCAGCAGTACTCGCCGGGACTTATCCTACGAGCAGTACTTC.

The chain employs TRBV7-2 and TRBJ1-6, with 7 nucleotides matching TRBD1. Unmatched junction bases numbered 10, after V lost 3 bases and J lost 8 bases. The CDR3 has 16 amino acids. Germline lookup yields CDR1 SGHTA and CDR2 FQGNSA. This CDR3 is CASSFLDRPRYSPLHF. The CDR3 region has the DNA TGTGCCAGCAGCTTCCTGGACAGGCCTCGATATTCACCCCTCCACTTT.

This CDR3 is CASTPNAGSGNTIYF. The DNA for the CDR3 is TGTGCCAGCACCCCTAACGCTGGCTCTGGAAACACCATATATTTT. The rearrangement uses TRBV9 and TRBJ1-3; D ambiguous. Germline V gene lookup returns CDR1 SGDLS and CDR2 YYNGEE. This CDR3 has 15 residues. V lost 6 bases and J lost 0, with 13 bases in between. Supplemented by reference TRBV9 and TRBJ1-3, the full variable domain reads DSGVTQTPKHLITATGQRVTLRCSPRSGDLSVYWYQQSLDQGLQFLIQYYNGEERAKGNILERFSAQQFPDLHSELNLSSLELGDSALYFCASTPNAGSGNTIYFGEGSWLTVV.

The chain has TRBV19 and TRBJ1-1; 9 nucleotides match TRBD1. V shed 5 bases and J 1 base; nucleotides not matched to a gene: 5. The CDR3 is 15 amino acids. In germline, CDR1 is LNHDA, CDR2 SQIVND (reference sequence). The CDR3, as DNA: TGTGCCAGTAGTCTGGCGACAGGGGGGAACACTGAAGCTTTCTTT. Amino acid sequence: CASSLATGGNTEAFF.

The chain recombines TRBV29-1 with TRBJ2-3; TRBD1 aligns across 9 bases. In germline, CDR1 is SQVTM, CDR2 ANQGSEA. The CDR3 covers 16 residues. V trimming: 1 base; J trimming: 4 bases; junction bases outside the gene matches: 9. This CDR3 is CSVEALGQGRADTQYF. The CDR3 DNA reads as TGCAGCGTTGAAGCCTTGGGACAGGGAAGGGCAGATACGCAGTATTTT.

The J gene is TRBJ1-5, the V gene TRBV6-8; 9 bases fit TRBD1. This CDR3 spans 13 amino acids. Germline V gene sequence: CDR1 MNHGY, CDR2 SAAAGT. V shed 8 bases, J shed 4 bases, and the junction held 3 bases outside the gene matches. The CDR3 is CASGDRVNQPQHF. The CDR3 DNA reads as TGTGCCAGCGGGGACAGGGTAAATCAGCCCCAGCATTTT.

The chain has TRBV2 and TRBJ2-1, with D possibly matching TRBD2 (5 bases). Looked up from germline, CDR1 is SNHLY and CDR2 is FYNNEI. Trimming took 2 bases from V and 8 from J, leaving 19 bases between them. This CDR3 has 16 residues. DNA for the CDR3: TGTGCCAGCAGTGAATCGTGGGGTCTAGCCTTCGATGAGCAGTTCTTC. This codes for CASSESWGLAFDEQFF.

This clone was found once. The genes are TRBV6-2 or TRBV6-3 and TRBJ2-3; 7 bases line up with TRBD2. V lost 0 bases and J lost 6; bases outside the gene matches: 9. CDR1 MNHEY and CDR2 SVGEGT come from the germline V gene. The CDR3 consists of 16 residues. The CDR3 region is CASSYSETSRFDTQYF. The DNA for the CDR3 is TGTGCCAGCAGTTACTCGGAGACTAGCCGTTTTGATACGCAGTATTTT.

V gene TRBV11-2 combines with J gene TRBJ2-5; D remains ambiguous. CDR3 size: 14 residues. The V and J ends lost 1 base and 3 bases respectively, with 9 bases between them. CDR1 and CDR2 (germline): SGHAT, FQNNGV. CDR3 protein: CASSLVSGEETQYF. For the CDR3, the DNA is TGTGCCAGCAGCTTAGTTTCTGGAGAAGAGACCCAGTACTTC.

The chain couples TRBV19 to TRBJ2-1; possibly TRBD2 for D (5 bases). The CDR3 length is 15 residues. Trimming left V 3 bases short and J 4 bases short, with 13 bases between. Germline V gene lookup returns CDR1 LNHDA and CDR2 SQIVND (reference sequence). The CDR3 protein is CASSIAPGEYNEQFF. In DNA form, the CDR3 reads TGTGCCAGTAGTATCGCCCCCGGGGAATACAATGAGCAGTTCTTC.